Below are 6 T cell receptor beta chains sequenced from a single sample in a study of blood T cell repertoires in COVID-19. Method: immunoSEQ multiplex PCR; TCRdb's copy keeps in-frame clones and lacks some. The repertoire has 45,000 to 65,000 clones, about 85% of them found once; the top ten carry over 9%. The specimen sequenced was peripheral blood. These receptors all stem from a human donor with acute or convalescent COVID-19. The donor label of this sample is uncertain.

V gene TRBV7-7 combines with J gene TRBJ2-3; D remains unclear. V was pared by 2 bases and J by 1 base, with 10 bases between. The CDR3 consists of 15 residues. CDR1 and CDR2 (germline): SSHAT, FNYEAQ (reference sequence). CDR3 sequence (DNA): TGTGCCAGCAGCTTATTGGTCCGGGGCACAGATACGCAGTATTTT. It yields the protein CASSLLVRGTDTQYF.

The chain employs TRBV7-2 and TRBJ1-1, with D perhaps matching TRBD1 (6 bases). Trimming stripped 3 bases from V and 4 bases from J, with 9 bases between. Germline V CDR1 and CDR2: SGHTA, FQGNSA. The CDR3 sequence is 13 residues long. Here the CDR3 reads CASSLRQATEAFF. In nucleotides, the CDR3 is TGTGCCAGCAGCTTGCGACAGGCCACTGAAGCTTTCTTT.

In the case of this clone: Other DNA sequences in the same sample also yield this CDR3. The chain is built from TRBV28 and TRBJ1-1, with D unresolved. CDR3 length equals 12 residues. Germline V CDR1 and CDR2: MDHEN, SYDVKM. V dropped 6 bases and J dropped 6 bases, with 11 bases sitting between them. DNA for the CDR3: TGTGCCAGCAGCCTGGGAGCCCCTGAAGCTTTCTTT. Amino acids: CASSLGAPEAFF.

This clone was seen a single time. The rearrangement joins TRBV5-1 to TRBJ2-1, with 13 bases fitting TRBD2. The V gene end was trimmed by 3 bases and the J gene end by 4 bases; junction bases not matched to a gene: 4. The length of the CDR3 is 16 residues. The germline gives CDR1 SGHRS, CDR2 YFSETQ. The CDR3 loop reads CASSSTSGGAYNEQFF. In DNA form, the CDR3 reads TGCGCCAGCAGCTCCACTAGCGGGGGGGCGTACAATGAGCAGTTCTTC.

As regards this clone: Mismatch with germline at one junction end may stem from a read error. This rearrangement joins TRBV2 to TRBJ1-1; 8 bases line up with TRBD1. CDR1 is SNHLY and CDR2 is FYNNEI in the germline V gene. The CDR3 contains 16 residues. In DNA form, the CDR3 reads TGTGCCAGCAGGGAAGGACAGGGCTTAATGAACACTGAAGCTTTCTTT. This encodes CASREGQGLMNTEAFF. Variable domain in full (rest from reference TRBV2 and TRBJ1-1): EPEVTQTPSHQVTQMGQEVILRCVPISNHLYFYWYRQILGQKVEFLVSFYNNEISEKSEIFDDQFSVERPDGSNFTLKIRSTKLEDSAMYFCASREGQGLMNTEAFFGQGTRLTVV.

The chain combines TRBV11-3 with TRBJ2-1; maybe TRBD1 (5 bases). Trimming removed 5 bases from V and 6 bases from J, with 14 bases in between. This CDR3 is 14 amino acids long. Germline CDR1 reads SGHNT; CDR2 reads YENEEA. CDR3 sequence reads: CASSLRAGFNEQFF. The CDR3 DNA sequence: TGTGCCAGCAGCCTAAGAGCAGGGTTCAATGAGCAGTTCTTC.